The 2 T cell receptor beta chains presented below share a single source sample, sequenced in a study of cytomegalovirus exposure and HLA in healthy donors. 13 Jbeta primers and 60 Vbeta primers were used for the PCR. Sequenced by immunoSEQ multiplex PCR; TCRdb stores in-frame clones only, minus some. The sample has approximately 85,000 clones; approximately 80% are singletons. The sequenced sample was PBMCs. These receptors all come from a woman aged 45-65 years in good health and CMV-seropositive.

This CDR3 reads CATSRGQGAANEKLFF. The CDR3 DNA sequence: TGTGCCACCAGCAGAGGACAGGGGGCGGCTAATGAAAAACTGTTTTTT. The chain combines TRBV15 with TRBJ1-4, with 10 positions matching TRBD1. This CDR3 region has 16 residues. Germline V gene lookup returns CDR1 LNHNV and CDR2 YYDKDF (reference sequence). With 1 base clipped from V and 3 bases from J, the junction kept 2 bases outside the gene matches.

The chain combines TRBV6-1 with TRBJ2-3, with a weak D call TRBD2 (5 bases). Trimming removed 2 bases from V and 0 bases from J, with 12 bases in between. Germline values: CDR1 MNHNS, CDR2 SASEGT. This CDR3 comprises 16 residues. The DNA of the CDR3 is TGTGCCAGCAGTGAACCCCCAGCGGCGAGCACAGATACGCAGTATTTT. Translated, it gives CASSEPPAASTDTQYF.